This T cell receptor beta chain stems from a study of blood T cell repertoires in COVID-19 (dated by TCRdb to 2018 to 2021). Some background on the complete study: Collaborator samples came from the United States, Italy and Spain and covered acute and convalescent phases of COVID-19. A freely available public database, intended as a resource for researchers studying the immune response to SARS-CoV-2, is where the repertoires were released. Where available, HLA class I and class II types were obtained from metadata supplied by the sample provider rather than from assay-based typing. The material from the prospective study consisted of cDNA or gDNA derived from T cells, B-cell-depleted T cells, or PBMCs. The samples were drawn from two sources: the first 160 participants of the ongoing ImmuneRACE study, and 1,200 or so subjects contributed by 6 global collaborators. Nearly every sample came with metadata listing a de-identified subject ID, COVID-19 status, age in years and sex. Deeply sampled blood TCRbeta repertoires from subjects exposed to, actively infected with, or recovered from COVID-19 were included in the dataset.

With respect to this clone: No cognate antigen has been identified for it. No quality values exist for individual bases; no much larger clone is one base distant.

Including the terminal cysteine and phenylalanine, the CDR3 comprises 15 residues. CDR3 DNA is the only sequence kept; it has 45 bases, read in frame from the first base. For this chain, trimming is 4 bases at the V end and 3 bases at the J end, and the number of junction bases without a gene match is 8. CDR1 SGHRS and CDR2 YFSETQ are derived from the germline V gene. What the study reported, not specific to this receptor: Clinical and demographic metadata were provided uncurated, with the amount varying by source and participant.

TCRbeta CDR3 regions were amplified from genomic DNA by means of the immunoSEQ Assay, a bias-controlled multiplex PCR. Turning to the authors' computational methods: Within the assay, amplification of reference gene primers was used to estimate how many nucleated cells each sample contained. Sequence reads were collapsed and filtered to measure the absolute abundance of every unique TCRbeta CDR3 rearrangement. For each sample, productive Simpson clonality was calculated as the square root of Simpson's diversity index over productive rearrangements. TCRdb mirrors the immuneACCESS table, restricted to in-frame sequences. Some clones are absent from its copies; in checked studies, under half trace to an unresolved V gene, and the reason for the others is unknown. V and J calls and clone size are copied from that table; D and trimming were computed from the DNA. This sample gives 200,000 to 250,000 clones in total; around 84% of them show up just once. The ten biggest clones cover 13% of the sample.

The collaborating institutions used their own protocols to collect whole blood in K2EDTA tubes. For TCRbeta analysis, collaborator samples were shipped as frozen whole blood, as isolated PBMCs, or as DNA extracted from either sample type. The TCR comes from a human donor in a cohort sampled during active COVID-19. The sequence is built from TRBV5-1 and TRBJ2-3; TRBD2 matches 7 bases in the middle. Sequencing used peripheral blood. Here is the DNA: TGCGCCAGCAGCCTCGCTGGCGGGAGAACAGATACGCAGTATTTT. Protein translation: CASSLAGGRTDTQYF.